Sequencing of this T cell receptor (beta chain) was carried out in a study of a mutant IDH1 vaccine in newly diagnosed glioma. Profiling relied on immunoSEQ multiplex PCR, and the TCRdb table lists in-frame clones only, not all of them. Of 50,000 to 65,000 clones detected, more than 85% appear once; the ten largest clones hold around 2.4%. Germline assignment: CDR1 LNHDA and CDR2 SQIVND (reference sequence). V lost 6 bases, J lost 1 base, and 3 bases lay in between. This CDR3 has 12 amino acids. A remark on this clone: Its cognate antigen is unknown.

Time point defined: week 11, during vaccination. With topical imiquimod, each dose of the vaccine consisted of 300 ug of mutant IDH1 20-mer peptide. The genes are TRBV19 and TRBJ2-2; D gene ambiguous. Sequencing was performed on PBMCs, taken from a glioma patient whose treatment included an IDH1 peptide vaccine. The clonotype was recovered from a man between 45 and 60 years old with glioma. CDR3 in amino acids: CASRENTGELFF. CDR3 DNA sequence: TGTGCCAGTAGGGAGAACACCGGGGAGCTGTTTTTT.